These T cell receptor beta chains were read from a single sample in a study of blood T cell repertoires in COVID-19. The method was immunoSEQ multiplex PCR; TCRdb's version includes in-frame clones alone and lacks a portion of them. The sample contains roughly 240,000 clones, over 75% of which appear only once. Material for sequencing was PBMCs or T cells enriched from blood (not recorded which). These receptor sequences come from a woman aged 45-65 years with acute COVID-19. The CDR3 runs from the conserved cysteine through the conserved F or W. The order of the fields is V gene, J gene, CDR3 protein.

TRBV5-6	TRBJ2-5	CASSLRTGQGVETQYF
TRBV7-9	TRBJ2-3	CASSSPLAGGPDPDTQYF
TRBV15	TRBJ2-7	CATSVRQGLVEQYF
TRBV5-4	TRBJ2-5	CASSSPRTRETQYF
TRBV5-4	TRBJ2-5	CASSLRTSGVETQYF
TRBV6-2/TRBV6-3	TRBJ1-1	CASSDTWDIMNTEAFF
TRBV7-9	TRBJ1-2	CASSSRDSRGYTF
TRBV12-3/TRBV12-4	TRBJ1-4	CASSLQENEKLFF
TRBV7-2	TRBJ1-3	CASSLQGALLSGNTIYF
TRBV4-1	TRBJ2-5	CASSQDGRGGSETQYF
TRBV6-5	TRBJ1-2	CASRHGNNYGYTF
TRBV5-1	TRBJ1-2	CASSLDINYGYTF
TRBV5-8	TRBJ2-3	CASSTSGQGRDTQYF
TRBV30	TRBJ1-1	CAWSVIFEGGKDTEAFF
TRBV19	TRBJ2-1	CASSIDLGLTSYNEQFF
TRBV11-3	TRBJ1-1	CASSFSRGTEAFF
TRBV11-2	TRBJ2-1	CASSLPQSEQFF
TRBV7-9	TRBJ1-1	CASSPGVGLGSVNTEAFF
TRBV18	TRBJ1-2	CASSLDSYGYTF
TRBV7-2	TRBJ1-6	CASSPSGGGTYNSPLHF
TRBV7-2	TRBJ1-2	CASSPDRRANYGYTF
TRBV30	TRBJ1-4	CAWSGAGAGEKLFF
TRBV4-1	TRBJ2-3	CASSRLSPATDTQYF
TRBV9	TRBJ2-2	CATSGGQTNTGELFF
TRBV7-8	TRBJ2-5	CASSAGRTYQETQYF
TRBV6-5	TRBJ2-1	CASTPGTGGRNEQFF
TRBV5-5	TRBJ1-2	CASPGWRFRYGYTF
TRBV7-2	TRBJ2-1	CASSSLGGGYNEQFF
TRBV10-3	TRBJ1-6	CAISESLSQIPNSPLHF
TRBV27	TRBJ1-2	CASMNRFNGYTF
TRBV7-2	TRBJ2-7	CASSSYRGSYEQYF
TRBV18	TRBJ2-1	CASSRRLAGGPNEGEQFF
TRBV19	TRBJ2-7	CASSIEKGAGYEQYF
TRBV30	TRBJ2-3	CAWSWQGGGDTQYF
TRBV5-6	TRBJ1-2	CASSLRDTYYTF
TRBV19	TRBJ1-5	CASSSGTGGRQPQHF
TRBV10-3	TRBJ2-5	CASSDRDETQYF
TRBV27	TRBJ2-1	CAAHGGGGPNNEQFF
TRBV25-1	TRBJ1-1	CASSEYRGDGTEAFF
TRBV7-2	TRBJ1-5	CASSRGGTEIQPQHF
TRBV12-5	TRBJ1-1	CASGPPGQGMSMSEAFF
TRBV20-1	TRBJ2-5	CSASDREQTQYF
TRBV7-9	TRBJ1-6	CASSLAGRESLHF
TRBV6-5	TRBJ1-1	CASKKTGDTEAFF
TRBV5-1	TRBJ2-3	CASTSLAGGNTDTQYF
TRBV6-5	TRBJ1-1	CASSSPSGVMNTEAFF
TRBV6-6	TRBJ1-4	CAGSGTGRPGLFF
TRBV6-5	TRBJ2-7	CASSRGTAYEQYF
TRBV2	TRBJ2-2	CASRREVNTGELFF
TRBV12-3/TRBV12-4	TRBJ2-7	CASSLTAQQYF
TRBV5-1	TRBJ1-1	CASSMYREMNTEAFF
TRBV27	TRBJ2-5	CASGDSLGRTQYF
TRBV29-1	TRBJ2-7	CSVGRRGSYEQYF